This TCR beta chain was sequenced in a study of response to subunit inactivated influenza vaccine. Overall study results and limits: Every seasonal influenza vaccination brings in few new T cells, the authors suggested.

The CDR3 is 16 amino acids. The V gene lost 2 bases and the J gene lost 3 bases, with 16 bases spanning the gap. Germline-derived CDR1 and CDR2 are MNHEY and SVGAGI. Each CDR3 protein is one row after TCRdb ran MiXCR on the RT-PCR reads. Here the sample spans some 500,000 distinct CDR3 sequences, about 25% being singletons. To note about this clonotype: The antigen is unknown.

The sequence was obtained from a man over 45 who received an inactivated influenza vaccine. Sequences were derived from CD4+ T cells sorted from PBMCs, sampled more than 4 days after vaccination. The chain combines TRBV6-5 with TRBJ1-1, with a possible D match to TRBD1 (5 bases). Here the CDR3 DNA reads TGTGCCAGCAGTTACGGGAGGTTACGGGGGGACACTGAAGCTTTCTTT. Protein sequence: CASSYGRLRGDTEAFF.